These 18 T cell receptor beta chains originate from one sample sequenced in a study of T cell responses to AZD1222 COVID-19 vaccine. Profiled with immunoSEQ multiplex PCR; TCRdb holds only in-frame clones, not every one. The sample yields tens of thousands of clones, 70% to 90% seen once. The material was peripheral blood, obtained on day 0 of AZD1222 vaccination. These receptors originate from an adult in good health.

The V and J genes are TRBV6-6 and TRBJ1-4, with 7 bases lining up with TRBD1. The V gene end was trimmed by 3 bases and the J gene end by 4 bases; junction bases not matched to a gene: 5. The CDR3 totals 15 residues. CDR1 is MNHNY, CDR2 SVGAGI, per germline (reference sequence). The CDR3 DNA is TGTGCCAGCAGTTATAAGGGGGCAGGTAATGAAAAACTGTTTTTT. The encoded protein is CASSYKGAGNEKLFF.

The chain joins TRBV7-9 to TRBJ1-2; 7 positions match TRBD1. The trim removed 0 bases at V and 8 bases at J, leaving 3 bases unmatched. Germline values: CDR1 SEHNR, CDR2 FQNEAQ (reference sequence). The CDR3 runs to 13 residues. This CDR3 reads CASSLATGNGYTF. The CDR3 region has the DNA TGTGCCAGCAGCTTAGCGACAGGGAACGGCTACACCTTC.

The rearrangement links TRBV5-1 to TRBJ2-1; D ambiguous. Trimming stripped 0 bases from V and 16 bases from J, with 14 bases between. The CDR3 has 12 amino acids. CDR1 is SGHRS and CDR2 is YFSETQ in the germline V gene. The CDR3 DNA reads TGCGCCAGCAGCTTGGCAAACAATGAGTGTTTCTTC. It encodes CASSLANNECFF.

The V call is TRBV5-1, the J call TRBJ2-2; D unresolved. Germline V lookup: CDR1 SGHRS, CDR2 YFSETQ. The CDR3 sequence is 13 residues long. Trimming removed 0 bases from V and 1 base from J, with 1 base in between. Written as DNA, the CDR3 is TGCGCCAGCAGCTTGGGGAACACCGGGGAGCTGTTTTTT. As protein: CASSLGNTGELFF. Based on the CDR3 plus reference TRBV5-1 and TRBJ2-2, the full variable domain is KAGVTQTPRYLIKTRGQQVTLSCSPISGHRSVSWYQQTPGQGLQFLFEYFSETQRNKGNFPGRFSGRQFSNSRSEMNVSTLELGDSALYLCASSLGNTGELFFGEGSRLTVL.

The V call is TRBV2, the J call TRBJ1-5, with 9 bases identical to TRBD1. The CDR3 is made up of 15 amino acids. The germline CDR1 and CDR2 sequences are SNHLY and FYNNEI. V trimming: 4 bases; J trimming: 0 bases; junction bases outside the gene matches: 1. Here the CDR3 DNA reads TGTGCCAGCAGTGGGACAGGGGATAGCAATCAGCCCCAGCATTTT. Its protein is CASSGTGDSNQPQHF.

This chain joins TRBV7-9 and TRBJ1-6, with 10 bases that match TRBD1. V lost 4 bases and J lost 7; bases outside the gene matches: 7. The CDR3 runs 16 residues. Germline V CDR1 and CDR2: SEHNR, FQNEAQ (reference sequence). CDR3 nucleotide sequence: TGTGCCAGCAGCTCCAGCGACAGGGGGCGAAATTCACCCCTCCACTTT. Its protein is CASSSSDRGRNSPLHF.

The chain is built from TRBV5-1 and TRBJ1-2; weak D call: TRBD1 (6 bases). Looked up from germline, CDR1 is SGHRS and CDR2 is YFSETQ. This CDR3 is 15 amino acids long. V was clipped by 3 bases and J by 4 bases, with 16 bases between them. CDR3 sequence (DNA): TGCGCCAGCAGCTCGCAGACAGGTCCTTCCTATGGCTACACCTTC. Its protein is CASSSQTGPSYGYTF.

This chain links TRBV5-1 with TRBJ1-2; no clear D gene. There are 13 residues in the CDR3. Germline V gene data show CDR1 as SGHRS and CDR2 as YFSETQ. Trimming took 2 bases from V and 3 from J, leaving 8 bases between them. CDR3 sequence (DNA): TGCGCCAGCAGCTTAGACGGAGACTATGGCTACACCTTC. Its protein product is CASSLDGDYGYTF.

This chain links TRBV6-1 with TRBJ1-6, with 8 bases aligning to TRBD1. The CDR3 extends over 16 amino acids. V shed 0 bases and J 7 bases; nucleotides not matched to a gene: 5. CDR1 is MNHNS and CDR2 is SASEGT in the germline V gene. The CDR3: CASSEAQGALNSPLHF. In nucleotides, the CDR3 is TGTGCCAGCAGTGAAGCTCAGGGGGCGCTCAATTCACCCCTCCACTTT.

CDR3 residues: CASSQDLGQGPNTEAFF. The CDR3, as DNA: TGCGCCAGCAGCCAAGATTTGGGACAGGGACCGAACACTGAAGCTTTCTTT. The chain employs TRBV4-1 and TRBJ1-1; 9 nucleotides line up with TRBD1. This CDR3 comprises 17 residues. J was trimmed by 1 base and V by 0 bases; bases with no gene match: 6. Germline CDR1 reads MGHRA; CDR2 reads YSYEKL.

The genes are TRBV6-5 and TRBJ1-4, with D uncertain. CDR3 length: 13 amino acids. Germline CDR1 MNHEY, CDR2 SVGAGI. V was cut by 7 bases and J by 8 bases, with 14 bases left in between. The CDR3 nucleotides read TGTGCCAGCACGGGGAACGTTGGGGAAAAACTGTTTTTT. Translation gives CASTGNVGEKLFF.

Remarks on this clone: A read error may explain this, as a much larger clone is one base away. The genes are TRBV7-9 and TRBJ2-1; the match to TRBD2 covers 9 bases. This CDR3 has 14 residues. J was trimmed by 7 bases and V by 11 bases; bases with no gene match: 12. The germline CDR1 and CDR2 sequences are SEHNR and FQNEAQ (reference sequence). CDR3 DNA sequence: TGTGCCTGCTGCGGGGGGGGAGGGGGGAATGAGCAGTTCTTC. This encodes CACCGGGGGNEQFF.

This rearrangement joins TRBV7-9 to TRBJ2-1; 9 bases are shared with TRBD1. Germline values: CDR1 SEHNR, CDR2 FQNEAQ (reference sequence). The CDR3 runs 15 residues. Trimming removed 5 bases from V and 5 bases from J; junction bases left unmatched: 7. The CDR3 DNA follows: TGTGCCAGCAGCCTAAGACAGGGGGGGCACAATGAGCAGTTCTTC. This translates into CASSLRQGGHNEQFF.

The chain recombines TRBV24-1 with TRBJ2-3; 9 nucleotides align to TRBD2. The CDR3 is 16 amino acids. V shed 2 bases, J shed 2 bases, and the junction held 4 bases outside the gene matches. Germline assignment: CDR1 KGHDR and CDR2 SFDVKD. The CDR3 DNA reads TGTGCCACCAGTGATTCTAGCGGGGCCGTCACAGATACGCAGTATTTT. The encoded protein is CATSDSSGAVTDTQYF.

This clone came up once. The chain has TRBV5-1 and TRBJ2-1; TRBD1 aligns across 9 bases. J lost 8 bases, V lost 4 bases, and 4 bases had no gene match. CDR3 length: 13 residues. Germline CDR1 and CDR2: SGHRS and YFSETQ. In DNA, the CDR3 is TGCGCCAGCAGCCTGGGACAGGGATATGAGCAGTTCTTC. As protein: CASSLGQGYEQFF.

J is TRBJ2-1 and V is TRBV7-9; D possibly matches TRBD1 or TRBD2 (5 bases each). Germline CDR1 SEHNR, CDR2 FQNEAQ (reference sequence). V lost 5 bases and J 0 bases, leaving 11 bases between the germline ends. CDR3 length equals 15 residues. The CDR3, as DNA: TGTGCCAGCAGCCGGGACCAGAGCTCCTACAATGAGCAGTTCTTC. Translating it yields CASSRDQSSYNEQFF. Combining the CDR3 with reference TRBV7-9 and TRBJ2-1 gives the whole variable domain DTGVSQNPRHKITKRGQNVTFRCDPISEHNRLYWYRQTLGQGPEFLTYFQNEAQLEKSRLLSDRFSAERPKGSFSTLEIQRTEQGDSAMYLCASSRDQSSYNEQFFGPGTRLTVL.

The gene calls are TRBV5-1 and TRBJ1-5; D not resolved. CDR3 length: 15 amino acids. Trimming shortened V by 0 bases and J by 4 bases, and 11 bases separated the two germline ends. CDR1 is SGHRS, CDR2 YFSETQ, per germline. The CDR3, as DNA: TGCGCCAGCAGCTTGGCCGGCACGAATAATCAGCCCCAGCATTTT. It specifies CASSLAGTNNQPQHF.

J is TRBJ1-1 and V is TRBV27, with D perhaps TRBD1 (5 bases). V dropped 6 bases and J dropped 1 base, with 12 bases sitting between them. Germline loops: CDR1 MNHEY, CDR2 SMNVEV (reference sequence). There are 14 residues in the CDR3. CDR3 DNA: TGTGCCAGCAGGTTCGACAGCGCGAACACTGAAGCTTTCTTT. Encoded protein: CASRFDSANTEAFF.